This entry describes one TCR beta chain. What it recognizes is unknown. The source of the sample is a study of OX40 agonist ivuxolimab in advanced cancers. Turning to the study itself: Patients were treated with ivuxolimab, an agonistic anti-OX40 (CD134) antibody.

The CDR3 is made up of 14 amino acids. V lost 4 bases and J lost 6; bases outside the gene matches: 5. Germline-derived CDR1 and CDR2 are SGHRS and YFSETQ. Study conclusions and caveats: Which antigen the expanded peripheral T cells recognized is unknown.

The repertoire was sequenced with immunoSEQ multiplex PCR; TCRdb's copy has only in-frame clones and lacks some. Of roughly 95,000 clones listed, over 75% are singletons. The sample in question was CD4+ or CD8+ T cells sorted from blood, obtained in a trial of the OX40 agonist ivuxolimab. The clonotype was recovered from an adult with an advanced solid tumor such as melanoma, head and neck, liver or kidney cancer. The chain employs TRBV5-1 and TRBJ2-3; 10 bases are a match to TRBD2. The CDR3 loop is CASSPRSGRDTQYF. As DNA, the CDR3 is TGCGCCAGCAGCCCCCGTAGCGGGAGGGATACGCAGTATTTT.